The sequence of this TCR beta chain was determined in a study of T cells in Graves' hyperthyroidism and ophthalmopathy. Study-level findings and limits: Blood held most thyroid clonotypes expanded above 0.001 frequency.

RNA transcripts served as the template for amplifying TCR beta CDR3 regions. The HTBI set primed first-round TCR CDR3 RT-PCR. TCRdb re-called the multiplex PCR reads with MiXCR, one entry per CDR3 protein. The sample lists about 590,000 distinct CDR3 sequences, around a sixth occurring once. Criteria for exclusion of patients were uncontrolled infection, other autoimmune disease, pregnancy or lactation. This clonotype has just a few counts. Its antigen remains unknown. The sequence was obtained from a woman aged 30 to 39 with Graves' hyperthyroidism. The specimen sequenced was blood.

CDR3: CASSLYSPTGSQETQYF. The CDR3 region has the DNA TGCGCCAGCAGCCTATACTCCCCGACAGGTTCTCAAGAGACCCAGTACTTC. The genes are TRBV5-1 and TRBJ2-5; perhaps TRBD1 as D (6 bases). The CDR3 spans 17 residues. CDR1 SGHRS and CDR2 YFSETQ come from the germline V gene. Between the trimmed V and J ends, which lost 4 bases and 2 bases, there was a span of 21 bases.